The T cell receptor beta chain under discussion was sequenced for a study of blood T cell repertoires in COVID-19. Background on the study: Whether acute or convalescent, the COVID-19 samples came from the United States, Italy and Spain. From T cells, B-cell-depleted T cells, or PBMCs came the material, which was cDNA or gDNA.

Study processing details: Nucleated cell number was recorded as an estimate derived from reference gene primer amplification. Sequencing was performed with immunoSEQ multiplex PCR; in TCRdb, only in-frame clones are kept and a portion is missing. V and J calls and clone size follow that table, whereas D and trimming were derived from the DNA. This sample has under 200,000 clones; more than 75% occur once, and the top ten carry 6%. The CDR3 runs 16 residues. Trimming removed 5 bases from V and 1 base from J; junction bases left unmatched: 8. Germline V gene sequence: CDR1 LNHDA, CDR2 SQIVND (reference sequence).

The receptor was derived from a man aged 40-55 years with active or convalescent COVID-19. V gene TRBV19 combines with J gene TRBJ1-1; the match to TRBD1 covers 9 bases. The sequencing input was peripheral blood. The CDR3 DNA sequence: TGTGCCAGTAGTGCACAGGGGGCGCGAGGGAACACTGAAGCTTTCTTT. Its translation: CASSAQGARGNTEAFF.